The next 24 T cell receptor beta chains were all read from a single sample in a study of metastatic and nonmetastatic thyroid tumors. TCRdb re-called the PCR reads through MiXCR. This sample has approximately 22,000 clones, with 10% to 12% found just once. The entire patient cohort was treatment-naive prior to thyroid surgery. Sequencing was carried out using blood. These receptors came from a female donor with papillary thyroid cancer or a benign thyroid nodule (not recorded which). Some clones in this sample may be carry-over from other donors' samples.

At least ten counts were recorded for this clone. As the CDR3 is not closed by the conserved phenylalanine or tryptophan, this likely results from a read error. The genes are TRBV20-1 and TRBJ2-1, with 8 nucleotides matching TRBD2. The CDR3 covers 13 residues. Germline trimming cut 3 bases from V and 5 bases from J; bases unmatched to any gene: 3. Per the germline V gene, CDR1 is DFQATT and CDR2 is SNEGSKA (reference sequence). CDR3 in amino acids: CSARVAGHNEQFL. CDR3 in DNA: TGCAGTGCTAGGGTAGCGGGGCACAATGAGCAGTTCCTC.

This clone was recorded a few times. The rearrangement links TRBV6-1 to TRBJ2-2; 10 nucleotides agree with TRBD2. The CDR3 sequence is 16 residues long. The V gene end was trimmed by 6 bases and the J gene end by 6 bases; junction bases not matched to a gene: 10. The germline CDR1 and CDR2 sequences are MNHNS and SASEGT. In DNA, the CDR3 is TGTGCCAGCAGACAGCGGGAGGGCCTTTCGGCCGGGGAGCTGTTTTTT. Translated: CASRQREGLSAGELFF.

This clone is classed as medium-sized. At one end, the junction sequence differs from germline, possibly due to a read error. The chain uses TRBV6-1 and TRBJ2-2, with 7 nucleotides matching TRBD2. The CDR3 has 15 residues. Germline V gene sequence: CDR1 MNHNS, CDR2 SASEGT. The CDR3 loop reads CASTELGEGTGELFF. In nucleotides, the CDR3 is TGTGCCAGCACTGAATTGGGGGAGGGCACCGGGGAGCTGTTTTTT.

This clone has at least ten counts. V is TRBV14 and J is TRBJ2-3, with TRBD2 identical over 10 bases. Germline loops: CDR1 SGHDN, CDR2 FVKESK. With 2 bases clipped from V and 0 bases from J, the junction kept 5 bases outside the gene matches. This CDR3 spans 17 amino acids. As DNA, the CDR3 is TGTGCCAGCAGCCAACTAGCGGGGGAATCTAGCACAGATACGCAGTATTTT. Translated, it gives CASSQLAGESSTDTQYF. Complete variable domain (other parts from reference TRBV14 and TRBJ2-3): EAGVTQFPSHSVIEKGQTVTLRCDPISGHDNLYWYRRVMGKEIKFLLHFVKESKQDESGMPNNRFLAERTGGTYSTLKVQPAELEDSGVYFCASSQLAGESSTDTQYFGPGTRLTVL.

The table lists this clone with many counts. The rearrangement uses TRBV20-1 and TRBJ2-3; 7 bases are a match to TRBD2. This CDR3 is built from 14 residues. In germline, CDR1 is DFQATT, CDR2 SNEGSKA (reference sequence). The J segment lost 4 bases and the V segment lost 5 bases, leaving 9 bases of the junction unmatched. Written as DNA, the CDR3 is TGCAGTGCTGGGTGGCGGGAGTTCTCAGATACGCAGTATTTT. As protein: CSAGWREFSDTQYF.

Notes on this clone: One junction end does not reproduce the germline sequence, and a read error may be involved. For the CDR3, the DNA is TGTGCCAGCAGTCTTCCGGGACAGGGGGGACATCCCCATCATTTT. Protein product: CASSLPGQGGHPHHF. The J gene is TRBJ1-5, the V gene TRBV6-1, with 11 bases lining up with TRBD1. The CDR3 runs 15 residues. Germline CDR1 and CDR2: MNHNS and SASEGT.

There are a few counts of this clone. The V call is TRBV27, the J call TRBJ2-7, with 9 positions matching TRBD2. Germline CDR1 reads MNHEY; CDR2 reads SMNVEV (reference sequence). CDR3 length: 14 residues. With 8 bases clipped from V and 2 bases from J, the junction kept 7 bases outside the gene matches. The CDR3 DNA reads TGTGCCAGCCGTCCCGGGACTAGCCCCTACGAGCAGTACTTC. This translates into CASRPGTSPYEQYF.

Relative to its sample, this clone is medium-sized. The V gene is TRBV6-1, the J gene TRBJ1-2; D unclear. CDR1 and CDR2 (germline): MNHNS, SASEGT. Trimming took off 3 bases at V and 1 base at J, with 3 bases between the two ends. The length of the CDR3 is 12 residues. CDR3 nucleotide sequence: TGTGCCAGCAGTGAGGGTAACTATGGCTACACCTTC. Translating it yields CASSEGNYGYTF.

This clone came up once. V and J are TRBV11-2 and TRBJ2-7; 9 positions match TRBD2. The CDR3 extends over 16 amino acids. Germline V gene lookup returns CDR1 SGHAT and CDR2 FQNNGV. V was clipped by 0 bases and J by 5 bases; unmatched bases: 8. The CDR3 DNA reads TGTGCCAGCAGCTTAGACATAGCGGGAGTGGGTCACGAGCAGTACTTC. This translates into CASSLDIAGVGHEQYF.

This sequence joins TRBV13 and TRBJ2-7, with TRBD2 matching 8 bases. J lost 3 bases, V lost 2 bases, and 21 bases had no gene match. CDR3 length equals 20 residues. Germline assignment: CDR1 PRHDT and CDR2 FYEKMQ (reference sequence). The CDR3, as DNA: TGTGCCAGCAGCTTAATGGGGGCGGCTGGAGCCGGGACTAGATTCTACGAGCAGTACTTC. Protein product: CASSLMGAAGAGTRFYEQYF.

A word on this clone: A much larger clone differs from this one at a single base, so this may be a read error. The chain employs TRBV7-8 and TRBJ2-7; D may be TRBD1 (6 bases). V was shortened by 1 base and J by 0 bases, with 13 bases between the two germline ends. The CDR3 sequence is 16 residues long. CDR1 SGHVS and CDR2 FQNEAQ come from the germline V gene. DNA for the CDR3: TGTGCCAGCAGCTTAGGCCTTCTGGACAGCTCCTACGAGCAGTACTTC. It codes for CASSLGLLDSSYEQYF.

This clone was seen many times. The J gene is TRBJ2-1, the V gene TRBV9; 9 bases map to TRBD2. The CDR3 has 14 amino acids. Germline V gene data show CDR1 as SGDLS and CDR2 as YYNGEE. Unmatched junction bases numbered 0, after V lost 3 bases and J lost 2 bases. DNA for the CDR3: TGTGCCAGCAGCGCTAGCGGGGCCTACAATGAGCAGTTCTTC. Translation: CASSASGAYNEQFF.

The V gene is TRBV6-1, the J gene TRBJ2-1; D uncertain. V gave up 3 bases and J gave up 0 bases, with 6 bases separating them. CDR3 size: 14 residues. In germline, CDR1 is MNHNS, CDR2 SASEGT. The DNA of the CDR3 is TGTGCCAGCAGTGACCCCGGCTCCTACAATGAGCAGTTCTTC. It specifies CASSDPGSYNEQFF.

Many counts were recorded for this clone. The chain links TRBV6-2 or TRBV6-3 to TRBJ1-4; 7 nucleotides agree with TRBD1. Germline-derived CDR1 and CDR2 are MNHEY and SVGEGT. This CDR3 region has 19 residues. J gave up 5 bases and V 1 base, and 16 bases lay outside the gene matches. The CDR3 reads CASSYWGALGGPLNEKLFF. CDR3 DNA: TGTGCCAGCAGTTACTGGGGGGCACTAGGGGGCCCGTTAAATGAAAAACTGTTTTTT.

V gene TRBV6-1 combines with J gene TRBJ1-1; D may be TRBD1 (6 bases). The CDR3 covers 13 residues. Trimming took 7 bases from V and 4 from J, leaving 13 bases between them. CDR1 is MNHNS and CDR2 is SASEGT in the germline V gene. CDR3 region: CASKGVVVTEAFF. The CDR3 DNA reads as TGTGCCAGCAAGGGGGTGGTAGTCACTGAAGCTTTCTTT.

This chain joins TRBV7-6 and TRBJ2-2; 8 bases agree with TRBD2. CDR3 size: 15 residues. The J segment lost 1 base and the V segment lost 5 bases, leaving 3 bases of the junction unmatched. Looked up from germline, CDR1 is SGHVS and CDR2 is FNYEAQ. CDR3: CASSPSGGNTGELFF. The CDR3, as DNA: TGTGCCAGCAGCCCCAGCGGGGGGAACACCGGGGAGCTGTTTTTT.

Judged by abundance, this clone is medium-sized. The chain has TRBV27 and TRBJ2-7, with D possibly matching TRBD1 (6 bases). This CDR3 is built from 13 residues. CDR1 is MNHEY, CDR2 SMNVEV, per germline (reference sequence). Trimming shortened V by 10 bases and J by 6 bases, and 19 bases separated the two germline ends. CDR3 coding DNA: TGTGCCACCTCCTCGACAGGAACGGGCGAGCAGTACTTC. This codes for CATSSTGTGEQYF.

The chain has TRBV20-1 and TRBJ2-1; 8 nucleotides agree with TRBD2. CDR3 length: 13 amino acids. Germline CDR1 DFQATT, CDR2 SNEGSKA (reference sequence). The J segment lost 3 bases and the V segment lost 5 bases, leaving 3 bases of the junction unmatched. CDR3 DNA sequence: TGCAGTGCTGTAGCGGGGAACTACAATGAGCAGTTCTTC. It yields the protein CSAVAGNYNEQFF.

This clone was recorded at least ten times. J is TRBJ2-2 and V is TRBV19; D unresolved. Germline CDR1 is LNHDA and CDR2 is SQIVND (reference sequence). CDR3 length equals 12 residues. Trimming stripped 9 bases from V and 7 bases from J, with 12 bases between. The CDR3 loop is CASLGSLGELFF. The CDR3 DNA sequence: TGTGCCAGCCTAGGATCACTCGGGGAGCTGTTTTTT.

Only a few counts were recorded for this clone. The chain links TRBV28 to TRBJ2-3, with 7 bases that match TRBD2. Germline values: CDR1 MDHEN, CDR2 SYDVKM. Unmatched junction bases numbered 8, after V lost 8 bases and J lost 0 bases. CDR3 length: 15 residues. CDR3 nucleotides: TGTGCCAGCGCCCAACTAGCGTCTAGCACAGATACGCAGTATTTT. Protein: CASAQLASSTDTQYF.

The chain joins TRBV6-1 to TRBJ1-5, with TRBD1 identical over 9 bases. Losses at the gene ends were 3 bases for V and 5 bases for J; bases not matched to a gene: 8. Germline V lookup: CDR1 MNHNS, CDR2 SASEGT. This CDR3 spans 16 amino acids. For the CDR3, the DNA is TGTGCCAGCAGTGATAAAGCGGGACAGGGTGATCAGCCCCAGCATTTT. Amino acid sequence: CASSDKAGQGDQPQHF.

The rearrangement uses TRBV3-1 and TRBJ2-1; tentative D call: TRBD2 (6 bases). This CDR3 is 15 amino acids long. CDR1 LGHDT and CDR2 YNNKEL come from the germline V gene (reference sequence). Trimming took 7 bases from V and 5 from J, leaving 18 bases between them. CDR3: CASKAMGGANNEQFF. The CDR3 region has the DNA TGTGCCAGCAAGGCGATGGGGGGAGCCAACAATGAGCAGTTCTTC.

There are many counts of this clone. CDR3 in amino acids: CASSFGNNSPLHF. The CDR3 DNA sequence: TGTGCCAGCAGCTTCGGGAATAATTCACCCCTCCACTTT. The chain has TRBV7-9 and TRBJ1-6; D is unclear. The CDR3 runs to 13 residues. Trimming stripped 3 bases from V and 5 bases from J, with 5 bases between. Germline V gene data show CDR1 as SEHNR and CDR2 as FQNEAQ (reference sequence).

This clone was observed many times. The V and J genes are TRBV5-1 and TRBJ2-2, with D hard to call. Looked up from germline, CDR1 is SGHRS and CDR2 is YFSETQ. This CDR3 contains 13 residues. Trimming cost V 0 bases and J 3 bases, with 3 bases left between them. As DNA, the CDR3 is TGCGCCAGCAGCTTGGAGTACACCGGGGAGCTGTTTTTT. This encodes CASSLEYTGELFF.